This TCR beta chain was found in a study of post-analysis software for immune sequencing data (dated by TCRdb to the mid-2010s). For the wider study: Recorded disease courses included relapsing-remitting, secondary progressive and progressive-relapsing multiple sclerosis, with some patients lacking subtype annotation. A subset of samples was prepared in parallel using single-end sample barcoding, then pooled and co-amplified after Illumina adapter ligation. The multiple sclerosis patient repertoires were compared with around ten previously published healthy control repertoires from donors aged about 6 to 28 years. The paper as a whole reports these results and caveats: Normalized Chao1 diversity was significantly lower in multiple sclerosis patients than controls, suggesting substantial peripheral T-cell clonal expansion. When samples were clustered directly using the F measure, samples prepared in the same batch co-clustered strongly, which prompted a batch-effect correction. The multiple sclerosis patient group was slightly younger than the control group. Patients showed significantly higher frequencies than controls for a handful of TRBV segments, among them TRBV5-6, TRBV5-1 and TRBV20-1.

To demonstrate the VDJtools post-analysis software, TCR beta repertoires were profiled from the peripheral blood of more than ten young patients with multiple sclerosis. The multiple sclerosis patients were children and adolescents ranging in age from roughly 6 to 16 years. There are 15 amino acids in the CDR3, from cysteine to phenylalanine inclusive. Solely the CDR3 DNA is kept, with 45 bases framed from the first base. Based on the germline V gene, the CDR1 and CDR2 sequences are ENHRY and SYGVKD. Unmatched junction bases come to 6, with V trimmed by 10 bases and J by 0 bases. Comments on this clonotype: Its recognized antigen is unknown. It has no much larger one-base neighbor in the sample; base qualities were not kept.

The library was prepared using PCR. TCRdb records Illumina HiSeq 2500 as the sequencer. Unique molecular identifiers were incorporated into TCR beta cDNA libraries to reduce PCR and sequencing biases. Every 1 to 10 million input T cells yielded roughly 500,000 cDNA molecules, meaning each molecule approximated one T cell. The patient libraries were prepared and sequenced using the same protocol as the earlier healthy control dataset. Within a given batch, samples were prepared together, multiplexed and sequenced on the same HiSeq lane. The study's processing was this. MIGEC handled the raw barcoded reads, throwing out single-read molecular identifier groups before consensus assembly and CDR3 extraction. VDJtools was used for post-analysis of the clonotype tables, and diversity was normalized by down-sampling every dataset to the size of the smallest sample. In repertoire overlap clustering, CDR3 amino acid sequences, but not nucleotide sequences, were matched to correct batch-related cross-sample contamination. Starting from the raw public reads, TCRdb applied fastp trimming at Q25, assembled clones with MiXCR and retained in-frame beta chains. One record per CDR3 amino acid sequence lists the most common genes and DNA. TCRdb assigned the V and J calls; the authors' analysis was not used. Within this sample are roughly 700,000 distinct CDR3 sequences, with just under 30% of them counted one time only. The ten largest clones capture 0.55% to 0.65% of the sample.

The receptor's source is a girl between 5 and 17 years old with multiple sclerosis. Sequenced input: blood. This sequence uses TRBV10-3 and TRBJ2-3; the junction holds 11 bases that match TRBD2. The encoded CDR3 is CASGTSGSSTDTQYF. The DNA sequence reads TGTGCCAGCGGGACTAGCGGTTCTAGCACAGATACGCAGTATTTT.